This T cell receptor beta chain was observed in a study of blood T cell repertoires in COVID-19 (dated by TCRdb to the early 2020s). Turning to the overall study: Collaborator samples came from the United States, Italy and Spain and covered acute and convalescent phases of COVID-19. The prospective study material was composed of cDNA or gDNA derived from T cells, B-cell-depleted T cells, or PBMCs. Subjects who had been exposed to COVID-19, were actively infected with it, or had recovered from it provided the deeply sampled blood TCRbeta repertoires that made up the dataset. The repertoires were made available in a free public database intended to serve as a resource for research on the immune response to SARS-CoV-2. The samples were drawn from two sources: the first 160 participants of the ongoing ImmuneRACE study, and 1,200 or so subjects contributed by 6 global collaborators. A de-identified subject ID, COVID-19 status, age in years and sex were almost always included in the sample metadata. HLA class I and class II types, where available, came from metadata supplied by the sample provider rather than from assay-based typing.

TCRbeta CDR3 regions were amplified from genomic DNA by means of the immunoSEQ Assay, a bias-controlled multiplex PCR. For the original study's pipeline: Nucleated cell counts per sample were estimated from amplification of reference gene primers within the assay. Sequence reads were collapsed and filtered to measure the absolute abundance of every unique TCRbeta CDR3 rearrangement. For each sample, productive Simpson clonality was calculated as the square root of Simpson's diversity index over productive rearrangements. In TCRdb, the immuneACCESS table is reduced to in-frame sequences with V and J assigned. These tables do not hold every clone; where another copy was compared, an unresolved V gene accounts for under half, and the others remain unexplained. V and J calls and clone size are as listed in that table; D and trimming were resolved from the DNA. The sample table lists about 48,000 clones, approximately 80% of them with a count of one. The top ten hold about 60% of the sample.

Collaborating institutions collected whole blood in K2EDTA tubes following their own protocols. Collaborator samples were shipped for TCRbeta analysis as frozen whole blood, isolated PBMCs, or DNA extracted from either sample type. Remarks on this clone: This receptor's antigen is unknown. No much larger clone exists at a distance of one base, and base qualities are not known.

General findings and caveats noted by the study authors: The amount of clinical and demographic metadata varied by source and participant and was provided uncurated.

The sequenced sample was peripheral blood. The TCR sequence derives from a man aged 65 to 79 with acute or convalescent COVID-19.

The nucleotide sequence reads as follows: TGTGCCATCATAGATACCCTGGGGGCCAACGTCCTGACTTTC. Its product reads: CAIIDTLGANVLTF. The chain links TRBV10-3 with TRBJ2-6; too little of a D gene remains to name it. A distance of 11 bases separates the germline ends of V and J, which lose 7 bases and 4 bases respectively. The cysteine opens and the phenylalanine closes a CDR3 of 14 amino acids. The read is trimmed to its CDR3 DNA, 42 bases read in frame from base 1. From a lookup of the germline V gene, CDR1 and CDR2 are ENHRY and SYGVKD.